This TCR beta chain was observed in a study of cytomegalovirus exposure and HLA in healthy donors. Study outcomes and limitations: In an earlier analysis, in 587 donors, most V segments appeared productive either ~87% or ~30% of the time.

13 Jbeta primers and 60 Vbeta primers were used for the PCR. TCRdb's table, derived via immunoSEQ multiplex PCR, lists solely in-frame clones and lacks some. The sample has roughly 34,000 clones; 55% to 80% are singletons. Worth noting for this clone: What it binds is unknown.

This TCR derives from a man aged 40-55 years in good health and CMV-seropositive. Sequenced sample: PBMCs.

DNA for the CDR3: TGTGCCAGCAGTTACCGACAGGGTGGCTATGGCTACACCTTC. Amino acid sequence: CASSYRQGGYGYTF. V gene TRBV27 combines with J gene TRBJ1-2; 7 nucleotides agree with TRBD1. CDR1 and CDR2 (germline): MNHEY, SMNVEV (reference sequence). The CDR3 runs to 14 residues. J lost 4 bases, V lost 4 bases, and 6 bases had no gene match.